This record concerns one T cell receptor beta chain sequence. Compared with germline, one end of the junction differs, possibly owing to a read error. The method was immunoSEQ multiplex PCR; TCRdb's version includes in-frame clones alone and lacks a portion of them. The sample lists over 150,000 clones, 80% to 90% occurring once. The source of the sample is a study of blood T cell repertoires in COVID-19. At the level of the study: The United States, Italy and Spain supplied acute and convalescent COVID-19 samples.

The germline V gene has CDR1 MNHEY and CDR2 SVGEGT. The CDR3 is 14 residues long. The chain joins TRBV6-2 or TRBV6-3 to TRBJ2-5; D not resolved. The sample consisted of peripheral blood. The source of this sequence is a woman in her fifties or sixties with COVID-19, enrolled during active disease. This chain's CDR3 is CASSYAARQGTQYF. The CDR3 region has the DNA TGTGCCAGCAGTTACGCCGCAAGACAAGGGACCCAGTACTTC.